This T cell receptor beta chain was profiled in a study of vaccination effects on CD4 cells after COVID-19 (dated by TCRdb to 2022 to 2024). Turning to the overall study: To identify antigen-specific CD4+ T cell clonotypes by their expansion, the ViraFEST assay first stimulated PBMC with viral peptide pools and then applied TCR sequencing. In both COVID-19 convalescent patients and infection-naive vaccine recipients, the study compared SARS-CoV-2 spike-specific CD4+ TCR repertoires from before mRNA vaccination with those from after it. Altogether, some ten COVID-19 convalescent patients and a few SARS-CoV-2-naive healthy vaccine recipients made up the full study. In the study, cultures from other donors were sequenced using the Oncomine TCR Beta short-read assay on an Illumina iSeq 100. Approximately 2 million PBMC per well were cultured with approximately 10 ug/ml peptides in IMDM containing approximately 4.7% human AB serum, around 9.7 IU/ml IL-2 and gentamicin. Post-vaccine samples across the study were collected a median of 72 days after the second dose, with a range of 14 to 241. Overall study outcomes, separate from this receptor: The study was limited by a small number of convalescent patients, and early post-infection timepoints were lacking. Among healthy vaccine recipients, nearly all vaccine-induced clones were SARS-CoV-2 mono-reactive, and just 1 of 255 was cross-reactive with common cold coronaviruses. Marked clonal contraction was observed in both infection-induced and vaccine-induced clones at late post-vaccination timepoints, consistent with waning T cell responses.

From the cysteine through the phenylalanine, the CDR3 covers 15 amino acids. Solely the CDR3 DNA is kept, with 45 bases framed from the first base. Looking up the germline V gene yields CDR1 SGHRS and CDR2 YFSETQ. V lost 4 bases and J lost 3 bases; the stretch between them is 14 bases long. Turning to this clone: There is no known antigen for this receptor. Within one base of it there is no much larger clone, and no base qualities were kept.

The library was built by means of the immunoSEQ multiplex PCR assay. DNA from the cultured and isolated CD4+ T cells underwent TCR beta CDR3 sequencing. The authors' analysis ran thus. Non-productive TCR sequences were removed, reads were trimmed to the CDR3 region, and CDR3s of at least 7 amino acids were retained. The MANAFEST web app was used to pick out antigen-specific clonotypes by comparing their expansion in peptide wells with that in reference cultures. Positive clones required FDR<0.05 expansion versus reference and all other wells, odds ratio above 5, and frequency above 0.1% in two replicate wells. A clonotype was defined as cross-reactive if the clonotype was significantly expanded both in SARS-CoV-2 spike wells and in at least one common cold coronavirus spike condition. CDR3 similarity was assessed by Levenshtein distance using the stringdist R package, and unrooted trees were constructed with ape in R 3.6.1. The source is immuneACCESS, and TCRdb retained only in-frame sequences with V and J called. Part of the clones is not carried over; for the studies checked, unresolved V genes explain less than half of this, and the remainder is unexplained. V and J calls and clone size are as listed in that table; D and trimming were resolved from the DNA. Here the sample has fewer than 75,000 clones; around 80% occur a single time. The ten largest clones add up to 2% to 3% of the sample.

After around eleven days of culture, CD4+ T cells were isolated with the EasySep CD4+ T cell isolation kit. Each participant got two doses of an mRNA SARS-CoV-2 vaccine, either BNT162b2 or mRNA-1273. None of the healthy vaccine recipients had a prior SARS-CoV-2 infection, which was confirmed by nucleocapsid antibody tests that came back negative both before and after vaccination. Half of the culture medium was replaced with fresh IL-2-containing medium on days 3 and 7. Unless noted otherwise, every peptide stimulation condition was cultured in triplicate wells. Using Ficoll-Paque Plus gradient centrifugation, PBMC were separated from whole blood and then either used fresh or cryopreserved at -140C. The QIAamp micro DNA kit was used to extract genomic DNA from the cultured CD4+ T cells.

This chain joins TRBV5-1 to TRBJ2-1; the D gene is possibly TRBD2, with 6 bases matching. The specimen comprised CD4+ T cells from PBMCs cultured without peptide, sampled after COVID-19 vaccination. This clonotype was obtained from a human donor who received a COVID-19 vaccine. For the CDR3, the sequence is CASSPNFGSYNEQFF. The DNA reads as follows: TGCGCCAGCAGCCCGAATTTCGGGAGCTACAATGAGCAGTTCTTC.